What follows are 17 T cell receptor beta chains derived from one specimen sequenced in a study of T cells in localized non-small cell lung cancer. The repertoire was sequenced with immunoSEQ multiplex PCR; TCRdb's copy has only in-frame clones and lacks some. The table lists about 17,000 clones, 75% to 90% of them singletons, with approximately 3.7% in the top ten. The source material was peripheral blood, sampled before any cancer treatment. These receptors were collected from a male donor at least 60 years old with stage II squamous cell lung carcinoma.

With regard to this clone: A read error may produce the germline difference seen at one junction end. Other DNA sequences from this sample encode an identical CDR3 as well. The rearrangement links TRBV28 to TRBJ1-2; D gene uncertain. This CDR3 spans 12 amino acids. Germline V gene sequence: CDR1 MDHEN, CDR2 SYDVKM. CDR3 sequence: CASSLNDYGYTF. In DNA, the CDR3 is TGTGCCAGCAGTCTCAACGACTATGGTTACACCTTC.

This sequence joins TRBV28 and TRBJ2-7; 10 nucleotides align to TRBD1. J was trimmed by 1 base and V by 4 bases; bases with no gene match: 4. Germline lookup yields CDR1 MDHEN and CDR2 SYDVKM. The CDR3 contains 15 residues. CDR3: CASSSRQGASYEQYF. CDR3 bases: TGTGCCAGCAGTTCTAGACAGGGGGCATCCTACGAGCAGTACTTC.

The chain employs TRBV6-4 and TRBJ1-2; no firm D call. Germline CDR1 and CDR2: MRHNA and SNTAGT. Trimming took off 9 bases at V and 0 bases at J, with 11 bases between the two ends. CDR3 length equals 13 residues. Here the CDR3 DNA reads TGTGCCAGTCCCCCAGGTCCTAACTATGGCTACACCTTC. It is translated as CASPPGPNYGYTF.

V gene TRBV10-3 combines with J gene TRBJ2-4, with D possibly TRBD2 on 6 matching bases. CDR1 and CDR2 (germline): ENHRY, SYGVKD. The ends were cut back, 0 bases at V and 0 bases at J, with 18 bases in the middle. CDR3 length equals 19 residues. CDR3 amino acids: CAISESPSLGGKAKNIQYF. The CDR3, as DNA: TGTGCCATCAGTGAGTCGCCCTCACTTGGGGGGAAAGCCAAAAACATTCAGTACTTC.

The chain links TRBV18 to TRBJ2-7, with no clear D. This CDR3 has 13 amino acids. The V and J ends lost 3 bases and 3 bases respectively, with 9 bases between them. Germline CDR1 reads KGHSH; CDR2 reads LQKENI. The chain's CDR3 is CASSPHPDYEQYF. The CDR3 region has the DNA TGTGCCAGCTCACCTCATCCTGACTACGAGCAGTACTTC.

This chain connects TRBV27 to TRBJ2-1; 7 bases agree with TRBD1. The germline V gene has CDR1 MNHEY and CDR2 SMNVEV (reference sequence). The CDR3 covers 12 residues. V lost 3 bases to trimming and J lost 7 bases; unmatched junction nucleotides: 0. The CDR3 loop reads CASSLGQNEQFF. The CDR3 nucleotides are TGTGCCAGCAGTTTGGGACAGAATGAGCAGTTCTTC.

The J gene is TRBJ2-2, the V gene TRBV7-9, with D possibly being TRBD2 (7 bases). The CDR3 length is 13 residues. Deletions cut 3 bases from V and 7 bases from J, with 9 bases between. Germline values: CDR1 SEHNR, CDR2 FQNEAQ (reference sequence). For the CDR3, the DNA is TGTGCCAGCAGCTTCGGGGGGCGCGGGGAGCTGTTTTTT. It yields the protein CASSFGGRGELFF.

The chain carries TRBV6-4 and TRBJ2-5; 14 nucleotides align to TRBD2. The junction had 15 bases not matched to a gene; V was cut back by 0 bases and J by 3 bases. CDR3 length: 21 residues. Per the germline V gene, CDR1 is MRHNA and CDR2 is SNTAGT. CDR3 residues: CASSDSIGRTSGRCSEETQYF. CDR3 bases: TGTGCCAGCAGTGACTCGATCGGGAGGACTAGCGGGAGGTGCTCGGAAGAGACCCAGTACTTC.

The chain joins TRBV5-4 to TRBJ2-3, with TRBD2 as a possible D gene (6 bases). The V and J ends lost 2 bases and 2 bases respectively, with 15 bases between them. The CDR3 runs 16 residues. Looked up from germline, CDR1 is SGHNT and CDR2 is YYREEE (reference sequence). The CDR3 reads CASSLLGGPLTDTQYF. DNA of the CDR3: TGTGCCAGCAGCTTACTAGGAGGGCCCCTCACAGATACGCAGTATTTT.

The chain has TRBV11-3 and TRBJ2-2; D possibly corresponds to TRBD2 (5 bases). Between the trimmed V and J ends, which lost 4 bases and 3 bases, there was a span of 21 bases. The CDR3 is 18 residues long. CDR1 SGHNT and CDR2 YENEEA come from the germline V gene. CDR3 region: CASSSSGLGRRDTGELFF. In DNA form, the CDR3 reads TGTGCCAGCAGCTCAAGTGGTTTGGGGAGACGGGACACCGGGGAGCTGTTTTTT. Drawing the rest from reference TRBV11-3 and TRBJ2-2, the complete variable domain is EAGVVQSPRYKIIEKKQPVAFWCNPISGHNTLYWYLQNLGQGPELLIRYENEEAVDDSQLPKDRFSAERLKGVDSTLKIQPAELGDSAVYLCASSSSGLGRRDTGELFFGEGSRLTVL.

In regard to this clone: At the DNA level, this CDR3 is encoded by other sequences in the same sample as well. This rearrangement joins TRBV18 to TRBJ2-2; TRBD1 might be the D (5 bases). CDR3 length: 15 residues. V dropped 3 bases and J dropped 1 base, with 9 bases sitting between them. In germline, CDR1 is KGHSH, CDR2 LQKENI. The CDR3 DNA sequence: TGTGCCAGCTCACCTTTAACAGGGAACACCGGGGAGCTGTTTTTT. It yields the protein CASSPLTGNTGELFF.

The chain combines TRBV11-2 with TRBJ2-3, with a weak D call TRBD2 (5 bases). V was clipped by 5 bases and J by 7 bases, with 16 bases between them. This CDR3 is 14 amino acids long. Germline V CDR1 and CDR2: SGHAT, FQNNGV. The chain's CDR3 is CASSTTGNANTQYF. Here the CDR3 DNA reads TGTGCCAGCAGCACAACCGGGAACGCGAATACGCAGTATTTT.

In this sample, this clone turned up a few times. The rearrangement joins TRBV6-5 to TRBJ2-2; 12 nucleotides line up with TRBD1. CDR1 and CDR2 (germline): MNHEY, SVGAGI. The CDR3 consists of 15 residues. V was clipped by 4 bases and J by 5 bases; unmatched bases: 2. The CDR3 coding sequence is TGTGCCAGCAGTTGGGACAGGGGGCAAACCGGGGAGCTGTTTTTT. Amino acids: CASSWDRGQTGELFF.

This clone was found once. This chain uses TRBV6-6 with TRBJ2-1; D might be TRBD2 (6 bases). The CDR3 consists of 14 residues. The ends were cut back, 6 bases at V and 7 bases at J, with 16 bases in the middle. The germline V gene has CDR1 MNHNY and CDR2 SVGAGI (reference sequence). CDR3 nucleotide sequence: TGTGCCAGCAGCCTCATAGGGGCGGGGAATGAGCAGTTCTTC. Translating gives CASSLIGAGNEQFF.

V usage is TRBV5-1 and J usage is TRBJ2-5; 14 bases agree with TRBD2. V lost 4 bases and J lost 5; bases outside the gene matches: 7. Germline V lookup: CDR1 SGHRS, CDR2 YFSETQ. CDR3 length: 16 residues. The CDR3 reads CASSPGTSGSAETQYF. CDR3 nucleotides: TGCGCCAGCAGCCCCGGGACTAGCGGGAGTGCGGAGACCCAGTACTTC.

A single count supports this clone. J is TRBJ1-4 and V is TRBV7-2, with D possibly matching TRBD1 (5 bases). Germline V lookup: CDR1 SGHTA, CDR2 FQGNSA. Trimming took 1 base from V and 6 from J, leaving 12 bases between them. The CDR3 extends over 15 amino acids. In DNA, the CDR3 is TGTGCCAGCAGCTTAGGCGGGGGAGGGTATGAAAAACTGTTTTTT. This translates into CASSLGGGGYEKLFF.

The chain uses TRBV6-5 and TRBJ2-5, with unresolved D. Germline V gene sequence: CDR1 MNHEY, CDR2 SVGAGI. This CDR3 region has 13 residues. V was clipped by 2 bases and J by 3 bases, with 7 bases between them. The CDR3 loop is CASSYDSKETQYF. For the CDR3, the DNA is TGTGCCAGCAGTTACGACTCTAAAGAGACCCAGTACTTC.